These T cell receptor beta chains were read from a single sample in a study of cytomegalovirus exposure and HLA in healthy donors. Assay: immunoSEQ multiplex PCR; the TCRdb copy retains only in-frame clones and omits some. The sample has around 130,000 clones; approximately 61% are singletons. Sequenced input: PBMCs. The receptors originated from a man aged 25 to 45 in good health and CMV-seropositive. CDR3s include the opening cysteine and the closing phenylalanine or tryptophan. The D gene is left open where the match is weak. Rows may omit the clone size; those that give it use once, few, many or a size class.

j_gene | v_gene | d_gene | abundance | CDR3aa | CDR3nt
TRBJ2-7 | TRBV14 | TRBD2 | few | CASSQTSGSYEQYF | TGTGCCAGCAGCCAAACTAGCGGGAGCTACGAGCAGTACTTC
TRBJ2-7 | TRBV11-2 | TRBD2 | - | CASSLGVLAGGPREQYF | TGTGCCAGCAGCTTAGGGGTACTAGCGGGAGGGCCTCGAGAGCAGTACTTC
TRBJ1-2 | TRBV7-2 | - | - | CASSLAVVGVGYTF | TGTGCCAGCAGCTTAGCTGTGGTCGGGGTCGGCTACACCTTC
TRBJ2-5 | TRBV11-2 | - | - | CASSLTVSLAGQETQYF | TGTGCCAGCAGCTTAACTGTCTCACTTGCGGGCCAAGAGACCCAGTACTTC
TRBJ2-3 | TRBV5-1 | TRBD2 | - | CASSPGLAGDGDTQYF | TGCGCCAGCAGCCCCGGACTAGCGGGAGATGGGGATACGCAGTATTTT
TRBJ2-7 | TRBV18 | TRBD1 | - | CASSPPGQVSYEQYF | TGTGCCAGCTCACCTCCGGGACAGGTCTCCTACGAGCAGTACTTC
TRBJ1-2 | TRBV7-2 | - | - | CASSPQAGNYGYTF | TGTGCCAGCAGCCCCCAGGCCGGTAACTATGGCTACACCTTC
TRBJ2-7 | TRBV11-2 | - | once | CASRDPGHFSYEQYF | TGTGCCAGCAGAGATCCGGGACATTTTTCCTACGAGCAGTACTTC
TRBJ2-7 | TRBV28 | TRBD2 | - | CASIDLRPTPSGRPTALYEQYF | TGTGCCAGCATCGACCTCCGGCCGACGCCTAGCGGGAGACCCACCGCTCTCTACGAGCAGTACTTC
TRBJ2-5 | TRBV5-1 | TRBD1 | few | CASSPWTGGAETQYF | TGCGCCAGCAGCCCCTGGACAGGGGGCGCGGAGACCCAGTACTTC
TRBJ1-3 | TRBV5-1 | - | - | CASSDRSSGNTIYF | TGCGCCAGCAGTGATCGGAGCTCTGGAAACACCATATATTTT
TRBJ2-7 | TRBV5-1 | TRBD2 | - | CASSSAGGRANGQYF | TGCGCCAGCAGCTCGGCGGGCGGGAGGGCTAACGGGCAGTACTTC
TRBJ2-7 | TRBV5-1 | - | - | CASSSVVGSGTYEQYF | TGCGCCAGCAGCTCCGTAGTGGGAAGCGGAACTTACGAGCAGTACTTC
TRBJ2-2 | TRBV11-2 | - | - | CASSTLVGEVLFF | TGTGCCAGCAGCACACTGGTGGGGGAGGTGCTGTTTTTT
TRBJ2-1 | TRBV7-9 | TRBD2 | once | CASSLALAGAHNEQFF | TGTGCCAGCAGCTTAGCTCTAGCGGGAGCTCACAATGAGCAGTTCTTC
TRBJ2-7 | TRBV28 | - | - | CASSPRTVPGQYF | TGTGCCAGCAGTCCCCGGACTGTACCCGGGCAGTACTTC
TRBJ2-7 | TRBV13 | - | - | CASSLIFEKQYF | TGTGCCAGCAGCTTAATTTTCGAGAAGCAGTACTTC
TRBJ2-7 | TRBV5-6 | - | - | CASSPGPRGYEQYF | TGTGCCAGCAGCCCTGGCCCAAGGGGTTACGAGCAGTACTTC
TRBJ1-3 | TRBV9 | TRBD1 | - | CASSVTQMGQSGNTIYF | TGTGCCAGCAGCGTAACACAGATGGGACAGTCTGGAAACACCATATATTTT
TRBJ2-3 | TRBV5-1 | - | - | CASSFASDYTDTQYF | TGCGCCAGCAGCTTCGCTAGCGACTACACAGATACGCAGTATTTT
TRBJ1-1 | TRBV15 | - | - | CATSRDSHMNTEAFF | TGTGCCACCAGCAGAGATAGCCACATGAACACTGAAGCTTTCTTT
TRBJ2-3 | TRBV7-3 | TRBD2 | - | CASSYGGGGPNTQYF | TGTGCCAGCAGCTACGGGGGGGGAGGGCCGAATACGCAGTATTTT
TRBJ1-4 | TRBV5-1 | - | - | CASSSGLATNEKLFF | TGCGCCAGCAGCTCTGGGCTCGCAACTAATGAAAAACTGTTTTTT
TRBJ2-5 | TRBV6-1 | - | - | CASSARSLEVETQYF | TGTGCCAGCAGTGCCCGTTCCTTGGAGGTGGAGACCCAGTACTTC
TRBJ2-1 | TRBV12-2 | - | - | CASRKGLAGYNEQFF | TGTGCAAGTCGCAAAGGACTAGCGGGATACAATGAGCAGTTCTTC
TRBJ1-1 | TRBV28 | - | few | CASSLSLTVNTEAFF | TGTGCCAGCAGTTTATCCTTGACAGTGAACACTGAAGCTTTCTTT
TRBJ2-5 | TRBV2 | - | few | CATSSEYQETQYF | TGTGCCACCTCCAGCGAGTACCAAGAGACCCAGTACTTC
TRBJ2-5 | TRBV7-9 | - | - | CASSRVQQETQYF | TGTGCCAGCTCACGGGTACAACAAGAGACCCAGTACTTC
TRBJ1-1 | TRBV7-3 | - | - | CASSLTRGGDSNTEAFF | TGTGCCAGCAGCTTAACCCGGGGAGGAGATAGTAACACTGAAGCTTTCTTT
TRBJ2-5 | TRBV6-5 | - | few | CASSRTGHETQYF | TGTGCCAGCAGTCGCACAGGGCACGAGACCCAGTACTTC